This T cell receptor (beta chain) emerged from a study of T cells after yellow fever vaccination. Findings and limits, study-wide: Most primary-vaccination clones recurred post-booster (nearly 98% CD4, roughly 90% CD8). Researchers cautioned that FACS-sorted repertoires could harbor abundant clonotypes contaminating from the bulk population.

Germline V gives CDR1 LGHNA, CDR2 YNFKEQ. V gave up 1 base and J gave up 2 bases, with 11 bases separating them. The length of the CDR3 is 15 residues. TCRdb passed the 5' RACE reads through MiXCR, listing each CDR3 protein once. Among around 400,000 distinct CDR3 sequences listed, around 10% were seen once. This clonotype has more than one count but fewer than ten. As yet, its antigen is unknown. Sample: PBMCs, taken on the day of the first yellow fever vaccination. The genes are TRBV4-2 and TRBJ1-2, with D perhaps matching TRBD1 (5 bases). This TCR was recovered from a man aged 18 to 29 who received the YFV17D yellow fever vaccine. Here the CDR3 reads CASSQGLGQNYGYTF. The DNA for the CDR3 is TGTGCCAGCAGCCAAGGTTTAGGACAAAACTATGGCTACACCTTC.